Reported below is one T cell receptor beta chain. Its specific antigen is unknown. Base qualities are not provided; no much larger clone lies one nucleotide away. Via the germline V gene (reference sequence), CDR1 is LNHDA and CDR2 SQIVND. The CDR3, cysteine through phenylalanine, is 15 amino acids long. Just the 45-base CDR3 DNA is kept, in frame starting at base 1. A distance of 12 bases separates the germline ends of V and J, which lose 2 bases and 7 bases respectively. This entry is derived from a study of blood T cell repertoires in COVID-19 (dated by TCRdb to about 2020). About the full investigation: Samples covering the acute and convalescent phases of COVID-19 were provided by collaborators in the United States, Italy and Spain. Where HLA class I and class II types were available, the types were taken from metadata supplied by the sample provider, not from assay-based typing. The repertoires were released in a freely available public database intended as a resource for research on the immune response to SARS-CoV-2. The sample metadata nearly always contained a de-identified subject ID, COVID-19 status, age in years and sex. The material from the prospective study consisted of cDNA or gDNA derived from T cells, B-cell-depleted T cells, or PBMCs. Samples came from the ongoing ImmuneRACE study (first 160 participants) plus 1,254 subjects from 6 global collaborators. Deeply sampled blood TCRbeta repertoires from subjects exposed to, actively infected with, or recovered from COVID-19 were included in the dataset. Study-wide conclusions, independent of this receptor: The amount of clinical and demographic metadata varied by source and participant and was provided uncurated.

TCRbeta CDR3 regions were amplified from genomic DNA by means of the immunoSEQ Assay, a bias-controlled multiplex PCR. The original methods were these. The number of nucleated cells in each sample was estimated by amplification of reference gene primers within the assay. To quantify the absolute abundance of each unique TCRbeta CDR3 rearrangement, sequence reads were collapsed and filtered. For each sample, productive Simpson clonality was calculated as the square root of Simpson's diversity index across productive rearrangements. TCRdb carries this immuneACCESS record with in-frame sequences only. Its versions omit some clonotypes, under half of them owing to an unresolved V gene in the studies checked, with the rest unexplained. That table supplies the V and J calls and clone size; D and trimming were determined from the DNA. Present in this sample are under 300,000 clones, roughly 86% of which were seen just once. The ten largest clones represent roughly 1.7% of the sample.

In the prospective study, participants were roughly 18 to 100 years old, resided in fewer than 25 geographic areas of the United States, and were enrolled through a virtual design. Cohort assignment in the prospective study relied on participant-reported clinical history from a screening survey and a study questionnaire. Recovered participants in ImmuneRACE Cohort 3 were defined as having two consecutive negative NP/OP PCR tests, clearance from a healthcare professional, or resolution of symptoms. Each participant in the prospective study had whole blood, serum and a nasopharyngeal or oropharyngeal swab collected by mobile phlebotomists. Over an approximately 2-month period, participants in the prospective study had the option of providing additional blood draws and questionnaires. Before DNA extraction, prospective study blood samples were shipped either frozen or at room temperature.

The sequence derives from a woman in her forties or fifties who had recovered from COVID-19. Sequencing used PBMCs or T cells enriched from blood (not recorded which). In this chain, TRBV19 is recombined with TRBJ1-6, and perhaps TRBD1 as D gene, on 6 matching bases. The DNA sequence is as follows: TGTGCCAGTAGTATAACAGGGATGGGCAATTCACCCCTCCACTTT. It translates to CASSITGMGNSPLHF.